What follows are 25 T cell receptor beta chains derived from one specimen sequenced in a study of blood T cell repertoires in COVID-19. Sequencing was performed with immunoSEQ multiplex PCR; in TCRdb, only in-frame clones are kept and a portion is missing. The sample lists more than 300,000 clones; around 90% were seen once. Sequenced input: peripheral blood. Source of these receptors: a man between 18 and 29 years old who had recovered from COVID-19.

V and J are TRBV5-6 and TRBJ1-2; 12 nucleotides match TRBD1. Germline V gene sequence: CDR1 SGHDT, CDR2 YYEEEE. The V and J ends lost 4 bases and 1 base, in that order; junction bases with no gene match: 8. The CDR3 extends over 17 amino acids. CDR3 in amino acids: CASSPGTGGFYNYGYTF. The CDR3 region has the DNA TGTGCCAGCAGCCCCGGGACAGGGGGCTTTTATAACTATGGCTACACCTTC.

Regarding this clone: Because the CDR3's place on the DNA is in doubt, the DNA is left out and the CDR3 is given as listed by TCRdb. The rearrangement links TRBV27 to TRBJ2-7; the D call TRBD1 from the table was never checked on the DNA. From its first to its last residue, the CDR3 has 15 amino acids. Germline assignment: CDR1 MNHEY and CDR2 SMNVEV (reference sequence). CDR3 in amino acids: CASSTSTGPSYEQYF.

V and J are TRBV2 and TRBJ2-2; unclear D gene. There are 14 residues in the CDR3. Germline V gene data show CDR1 as SNHLY and CDR2 as FYNNEI. Trimming cost V 7 bases and J 1 base, with 10 bases left between them. The CDR3 loop is CASTNTQNTGELFF. CDR3 DNA sequence: TGTGCCAGCACCAATACACAGAACACCGGGGAGCTGTTTTTT.

This chain joins TRBV12-3 or TRBV12-4 and TRBJ2-3; a weak D match, TRBD2 (6 bases). This CDR3 is built from 13 residues. Trimming took 7 bases from V and 3 from J, leaving 11 bases between them. The CDR3 nucleotides read TGTGCCAGCACCCGGGGGAGGACAGATACGCAGTATTTT. This codes for CASTRGRTDTQYF.

The chain uses TRBV19 and TRBJ1-1, with unresolved D. This CDR3 has 11 residues. The germline V gene has CDR1 LNHDA and CDR2 SQIVND (reference sequence). Trimming left V 4 bases short and J 10 bases short, with 10 bases between. Here the CDR3 reads CASSTYSRAFF. In DNA, the CDR3 is TGTGCCAGTAGTACTTACTCACGAGCTTTCTTT.

A remark on this clone: At one end, the junction sequence differs from germline, possibly due to a read error. V gene TRBV7-8 combines with J gene TRBJ1-5; 7 positions agree with TRBD1. CDR1 and CDR2 (germline): SGHVS, FQNEAQ. The CDR3 is 15 residues long. CDR3 DNA: TGTGCCAGCACCTTAGGAGGGGGCGCTGGTCAGCCCCAGCATTTT. Translation: CASTLGGGAGQPQHF.

V usage is TRBV10-1 and J usage is TRBJ2-7, with no clear D. CDR1 is WNHNN and CDR2 is SYGVQD in the germline V gene (reference sequence). Trimming shortened V by 2 bases and J by 1 base, and 9 bases separated the two germline ends. CDR3 length equals 14 residues. CDR3 amino acids: CASSESQRSYEQYF. CDR3 nucleotides: TGCGCCAGCAGTGAGAGTCAGAGGTCCTACGAGCAGTACTTC.

The CDR3 loop is CASSQEEQETQYF. CDR3 DNA: TGTGCCAGCAGCCAAGAGGAGCAAGAGACCCAGTACTTC. The chain uses TRBV4-2 and TRBJ2-5, with D hard to call. Between the trimmed V and J ends, which lost 0 bases and 2 bases, there was a span of 4 bases. This CDR3 has 13 amino acids. The germline V gene encodes CDR1 LGHNA and CDR2 YNFKEQ.

V gene TRBV9 combines with J gene TRBJ2-5, with 8 bases matching TRBD2. The J segment lost 0 bases and the V segment lost 6 bases, leaving 10 bases of the junction unmatched. This CDR3 is built from 16 residues. Germline V gene sequence: CDR1 SGDLS, CDR2 YYNGEE. CDR3 sequence (DNA): TGTGCCAGCACCCGGGGGGGCGGGGGTCACCAAGAGACCCAGTACTTC. Translated: CASTRGGGGHQETQYF.

As concerns this clone: Additional DNA sequences in this sample encode the identical CDR3. The rearrangement joins TRBV12-3 or TRBV12-4 to TRBJ1-2, with D hard to call. V lost 3 bases and J 0 bases, leaving 5 bases between the germline ends. The length of the CDR3 is 13 residues. The CDR3, as DNA: TGTGCCAGCAGTTTTTCGGCTAACTATGGCTACACCTTC. This codes for CASSFSANYGYTF.

V is TRBV7-9 and J is TRBJ1-1; perhaps TRBD1 as D (6 bases). The V gene lost 5 bases and the J gene lost 11 bases, with 21 bases spanning the gap. CDR3 length: 14 residues. Per the germline V gene, CDR1 is SEHNR and CDR2 is FQNEAQ (reference sequence). The CDR3 DNA reads TGTGCCAGCAGCGCAGCCGGGACACGCGTGGGGGCTTTCTTT. As protein: CASSAAGTRVGAFF.

The gene calls are TRBV10-3 and TRBJ1-1, with TRBD1 as a possible D gene (5 bases). The CDR3 length is 14 residues. Trimming removed 2 bases at V and 1 base at J, with 8 bases between. The germline gives CDR1 ENHRY, CDR2 SYGVKD. The CDR3 sequence: CAISEQGPNTEAFF. The CDR3 nucleotides read TGTGCCATCAGTGAGCAGGGCCCGAACACTGAAGCTTTCTTT.

The chain combines TRBV6-5 with TRBJ2-7; 8 nucleotides agree with TRBD2. The CDR3 loop spans 15 amino acids. V lost 0 bases, J lost 6 bases, and 7 bases stayed unmatched. Germline lookup yields CDR1 MNHEY and CDR2 SVGAGI. This CDR3 reads CASSYSPGLGGEQYF. The CDR3 DNA reads TGTGCCAGCAGTTACTCGCCGGGACTAGGGGGCGAGCAGTACTTC.

The V call is TRBV19, the J call TRBJ2-2; D is undetermined. Germline V gene data show CDR1 as LNHDA and CDR2 as SQIVND (reference sequence). The CDR3 length is 13 residues. The V end lost 4 bases, the J end lost 2 bases, and 5 bases lay between the germline ends. The CDR3 sequence is CASSTVNTGELFF. In DNA, the CDR3 is TGTGCCAGTAGTACAGTAAACACCGGGGAGCTGTTTTTT.

The rearrangement links TRBV9 to TRBJ2-5; D not certain. This CDR3 contains 14 residues. Germline values: CDR1 SGDLS, CDR2 YYNGEE. The ends were cut back, 0 bases at V and 0 bases at J, with 6 bases in the middle. The CDR3 is CASSVDRYQETQYF. DNA of the CDR3: TGTGCCAGCAGCGTAGACAGATACCAAGAGACCCAGTACTTC.

This chain joins TRBV10-1 and TRBJ2-3; D call uncertain. V was pared by 0 bases and J by 2 bases, with 6 bases between. The CDR3 is 14 amino acids. CDR1 is WNHNN and CDR2 is SYGVQD in the germline V gene (reference sequence). CDR3 in amino acids: CASSESRYTDTQYF. As DNA, the CDR3 is TGCGCCAGCAGTGAGTCGCGGTACACAGATACGCAGTATTTT.

The V call is TRBV11-2, the J call TRBJ2-7; 8 bases are shared with TRBD1. CDR1 is SGHAT and CDR2 is FQNNGV in the germline V gene. The CDR3 runs 15 residues. V shed 1 base, J shed 4 bases, and the junction held 6 bases outside the gene matches. The chain's CDR3 is CASSLGTGTRYEQYF. CDR3 DNA: TGTGCCAGCAGCTTAGGGACAGGGACGAGGTACGAGCAGTACTTC.

This CDR3 is CASSVALTGRTGELFF. The CDR3 coding sequence is TGTGCCAGCAGCGTAGCCCTGACAGGGCGGACCGGGGAGCTGTTTTTT. The V gene is TRBV9, the J gene TRBJ2-2; TRBD1 matches 7 bases. Trimming at V came to 0 bases and at J to 5 bases, leaving 7 bases not matched to a gene. Germline V gives CDR1 SGDLS, CDR2 YYNGEE. The CDR3 runs 16 residues.

The CDR3 sequence is CASSYPDRPSYEQYF. In DNA form, the CDR3 reads TGTGCCAGCAGTTACCCGGACAGACCCTCCTACGAGCAGTACTTC. This chain connects TRBV28 to TRBJ2-7; a weak D match, TRBD1 (6 bases). The germline gives CDR1 MDHEN, CDR2 SYDVKM. This CDR3 has 15 residues. Trimming left V 4 bases short and J 0 bases short, with 13 bases between.

The V and J genes are TRBV5-1 and TRBJ1-4; D perhaps matches TRBD1 (6 bases). The CDR3 loop spans 14 amino acids. Per the germline V gene, CDR1 is SGHRS and CDR2 is YFSETQ. V lost 9 bases, J lost 5 bases, and 17 bases lay in between. CDR3 nucleotide sequence: TGCGCCACCTCCGAGGGGGAATCAAATGAAAAACTGTTTTTT. Protein sequence: CATSEGESNEKLFF.

The chain has TRBV19 and TRBJ2-1, with TRBD2 matching over 12 bases. Germline CDR1 and CDR2: LNHDA and SQIVND (reference sequence). The CDR3 length is 15 residues. V was clipped by 5 bases and J by 7 bases; unmatched bases: 6. CDR3: CASSWASGRVNEQFF. In DNA, the CDR3 is TGTGCCAGTAGTTGGGCTAGCGGGAGGGTAAATGAGCAGTTCTTC.

This chain connects TRBV19 to TRBJ2-1, with TRBD2 matching 11 bases. J gave up 7 bases and V 5 bases, and 4 bases lay outside the gene matches. CDR1 and CDR2 from the germline V gene are LNHDA and SQIVND (reference sequence). The CDR3 consists of 14 residues. This chain's CDR3 is CASSLSSGRNEQFF. The CDR3 DNA is TGTGCCAGTAGTCTTTCTAGCGGGAGGAATGAGCAGTTCTTC.

V usage is TRBV10-3 and J usage is TRBJ2-3, with 11 bases that match TRBD2. The J segment lost 4 bases and the V segment lost 5 bases, leaving 11 bases of the junction unmatched. The CDR3 is 17 amino acids. Germline V gives CDR1 ENHRY, CDR2 SYGVKD. The CDR3, as DNA: TGTGCCATCAGTCCCCAGGTTAGCGGGAGGGGCCCAGATACGCAGTATTTT. It codes for CAISPQVSGRGPDTQYF.

The rearrangement joins TRBV6-5 to TRBJ2-1; 9 bases are shared with TRBD1. The V segment lost 7 bases and the J segment 5 bases; nucleotides outside the gene matches: 9. The CDR3 is made up of 15 amino acids. Germline V gene lookup returns CDR1 MNHEY and CDR2 SVGAGI. The CDR3 coding sequence is TGTGCCAGCAACCGGGCACAGGGGGCGAACAATGAGCAGTTCTTC. Protein product: CASNRAQGANNEQFF.

The rearrangement uses TRBV4-3 and TRBJ1-2, with unresolved D. CDR3 length: 16 residues. Trimming shortened V by 4 bases and J by 5 bases, and 20 bases separated the two germline ends. Germline loops: CDR1 LGHNA, CDR2 YSLEER. The CDR3 nucleotides read TGCGCCAGCAGCCCTACAACCCTAGGGAGCGGGTATGGCTACACCTTC. Amino acid sequence: CASSPTTLGSGYGYTF.